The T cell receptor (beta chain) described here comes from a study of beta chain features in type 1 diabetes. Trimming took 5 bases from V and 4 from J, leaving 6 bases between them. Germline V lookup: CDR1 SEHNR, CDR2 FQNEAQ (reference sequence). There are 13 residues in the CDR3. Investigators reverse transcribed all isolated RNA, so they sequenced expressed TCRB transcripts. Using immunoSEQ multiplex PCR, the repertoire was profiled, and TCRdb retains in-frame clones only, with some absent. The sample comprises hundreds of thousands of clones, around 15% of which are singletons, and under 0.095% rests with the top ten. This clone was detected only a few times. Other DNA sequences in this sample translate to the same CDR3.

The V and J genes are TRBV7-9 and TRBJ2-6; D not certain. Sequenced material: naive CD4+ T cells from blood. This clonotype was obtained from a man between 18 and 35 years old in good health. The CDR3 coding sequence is TGTGCCAGCAGCCTCTTGGGGGCCAACGTCCTGACTTTC. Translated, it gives CASSLLGANVLTF. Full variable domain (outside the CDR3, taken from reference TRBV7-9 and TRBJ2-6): DTGVSQNPRHKITKRGQNVTFRCDPISEHNRLYWYRQTLGQGPEFLTYFQNEAQLEKSRLLSDRFSAERPKGSFSTLEIQRTEQGDSAMYLCASSLLGANVLTFGAGSRLTVL.